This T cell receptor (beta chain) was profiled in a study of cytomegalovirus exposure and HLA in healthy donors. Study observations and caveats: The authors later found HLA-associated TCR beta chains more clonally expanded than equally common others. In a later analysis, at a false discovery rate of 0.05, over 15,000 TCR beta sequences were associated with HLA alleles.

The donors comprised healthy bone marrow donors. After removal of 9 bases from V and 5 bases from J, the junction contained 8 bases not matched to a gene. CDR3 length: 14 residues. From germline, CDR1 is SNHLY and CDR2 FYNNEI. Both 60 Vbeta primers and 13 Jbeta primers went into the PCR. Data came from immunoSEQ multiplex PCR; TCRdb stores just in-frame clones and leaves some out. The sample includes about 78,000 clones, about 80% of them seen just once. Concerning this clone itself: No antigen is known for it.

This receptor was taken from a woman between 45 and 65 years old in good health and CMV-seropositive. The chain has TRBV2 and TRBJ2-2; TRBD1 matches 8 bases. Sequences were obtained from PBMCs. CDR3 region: CASSQGARTGELFF. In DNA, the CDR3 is TGTGCCAGTTCCCAGGGGGCGCGGACCGGGGAGCTGTTTTTT.